What follows are 20 T cell receptor beta chains derived from one specimen sequenced in a study of cytomegalovirus exposure and HLA in healthy donors. Primers for the PCR totalled 60 Vbeta and 13 Jbeta. Sequencing was performed with immunoSEQ multiplex PCR; in TCRdb, only in-frame clones are kept and a portion is missing. This sample has around 100,000 clones, with about four fifths found just once. The sequencing input was PBMCs. Source of these receptors: a man aged 30 to 45 in good health and CMV-seropositive.

J is TRBJ2-1 and V is TRBV11-1; TRBD2 agrees at 9 bases. V lost 6 bases, J lost 6 bases, and 9 bases stayed unmatched. The V gene's germline CDR1 is SGHAT and CDR2 FQDESV (reference sequence). There are 15 residues in the CDR3. CDR3 protein: CASRPSGVSFNEQFF. CDR3 coding DNA: TGTGCCAGCAGGCCTAGCGGGGTGAGCTTCAATGAGCAGTTCTTC.

There are a few counts of this clone. The chain couples TRBV5-5 to TRBJ2-1; possibly TRBD1 for D (5 bases). Trimming left V 5 bases short and J 6 bases short, with 15 bases between. Germline assignment: CDR1 SGHKS and CDR2 YYEKEE (reference sequence). CDR3 size: 14 residues. The CDR3 loop is CASSTRTPGNEQFF. In DNA, the CDR3 is TGTGCCAGCAGTACTCGGACACCGGGCAATGAGCAGTTCTTC.

The V gene is TRBV6-1, the J gene TRBJ1-4; 11 bases match TRBD1. This CDR3 has 14 residues. V lost 10 bases to trimming and J lost 6 bases; unmatched junction nucleotides: 7. CDR1 MNHNS and CDR2 SASEGT come from the germline V gene. CDR3 amino acids: CATRTGGFDEKLFF. For the CDR3, the DNA is TGTGCCACCCGGACAGGGGGCTTTGATGAAAAACTGTTTTTT.

The chain uses TRBV6-5 and TRBJ2-7, with TRBD2 matching over 7 bases. Germline V gene data show CDR1 as MNHEY and CDR2 as SVGAGI. Trimming at V came to 5 bases and at J to 6 bases, leaving 10 bases not matched to a gene. The CDR3 has 14 residues. CDR3 bases: TGTGCCAGCAGTCTCTCCCGGGGCGGGGGCGAGCAGTACTTC. Its translation: CASSLSRGGGEQYF.

This chain links TRBV19 with TRBJ2-1; a possible D gene is TRBD2 (6 bases). The CDR3 runs to 15 residues. V dropped 1 base and J dropped 8 bases, with 15 bases sitting between them. Germline V gene lookup returns CDR1 LNHDA and CDR2 SQIVND (reference sequence). The CDR3 nucleotides are TGTGCCAGTAGTATAGTGGGTGGGGGGAGGCATGAGCAGTTCTTC. Residues: CASSIVGGGRHEQFF.

This rearrangement joins TRBV5-1 to TRBJ1-1; no clear D gene. The CDR3 consists of 12 residues. Germline assignment: CDR1 SGHRS and CDR2 YFSETQ. V was trimmed by 0 bases and J by 8 bases, leaving 8 bases between them. The CDR3 DNA follows: TGCGCCAGCAGCTTGGATGGCAGGGAAGCTTTCTTT. Protein sequence: CASSLDGREAFF.

J is TRBJ2-3 and V is TRBV10-3, with D unclear. CDR1 and CDR2 (germline): ENHRY, SYGVKD. Trimming cost V 2 bases and J 3 bases, with 9 bases left between them. The CDR3 consists of 14 residues. The CDR3 nucleotides are TGTGCCATCAGTGAGGTGAGGAGTACAGATACGCAGTATTTT. Amino acids: CAISEVRSTDTQYF.

This chain connects TRBV5-1 to TRBJ2-7; possibly TRBD1 for D (6 bases). V shed 0 bases and J shed 4 bases, with 14 bases lying between them. Germline CDR1 reads SGHRS; CDR2 reads YFSETQ. This CDR3 contains 15 residues. The CDR3 DNA follows: TGCGCCAGCAGCTTGGTACGTTTCAGGGGATACGAGCAGTACTTC. It translates to CASSLVRFRGYEQYF.

V is TRBV6-1 and J is TRBJ2-4; D remains ambiguous. Germline V gene lookup returns CDR1 MNHNS and CDR2 SASEGT. The germline V and J ends were trimmed by 6 bases and 6 bases, with 12 bases remaining between them. The CDR3 covers 13 residues. CDR3 sequence: CASRDSSGNIQYF. The CDR3 coding sequence is TGTGCCAGCAGAGACTCCTCCGGAAACATTCAGTACTTC.

This clone is a singleton in its sample. This chain links TRBV5-4 with TRBJ2-7; 9 bases are shared with TRBD1. The CDR3 totals 14 residues. CDR1 is SGHNT and CDR2 is YYREEE in the germline V gene (reference sequence). The trim removed 3 bases at V and 6 bases at J, leaving 7 bases unmatched. The CDR3 DNA is TGTGCCAGCAGCTGGGGGGACAGGGTAGGCGAGCAGTACGTC. Protein product: CASSWGDRVGEQYV.

The chain joins TRBV9 to TRBJ2-1; 13 bases agree with TRBD2. V was pared by 3 bases and J by 4 bases, with 4 bases of the junction left unmatched. CDR1 and CDR2 from the germline V gene are SGDLS and YYNGEE. The CDR3 covers 16 residues. The CDR3 loop is CASSAPGLAGYNEQFF. The CDR3 region has the DNA TGTGCCAGCAGCGCTCCGGGACTAGCGGGGTACAATGAGCAGTTCTTC. Looking up the rest from reference TRBV9 and TRBJ2-1 gives the full variable domain: DSGVTQTPKHLITATGQRVTLRCSPRSGDLSVYWYQQSLDQGLQFLIQYYNGEERAKGNILERFSAQQFPDLHSELNLSSLELGDSALYFCASSAPGLAGYNEQFFGPGTRLTVL.

This sequence joins TRBV27 and TRBJ2-7; D is perhaps TRBD2 (5 bases). CDR3 size: 15 residues. Germline CDR1 is MNHEY and CDR2 is SMNVEV (reference sequence). V lost 4 bases, J lost 3 bases, and 16 bases lay in between. CDR3 sequence (DNA): TGTGCCAGCAGTTCACACCGCGGACTCTACTACGAGCAGTACTTC. Amino acid sequence: CASSSHRGLYYEQYF.

This clone occurred once. The V gene is TRBV5-1, the J gene TRBJ2-3, with 9 bases aligning to TRBD1. Germline lookup yields CDR1 SGHRS and CDR2 YFSETQ. V shed 0 bases, J shed 6 bases, and the junction held 2 bases outside the gene matches. The CDR3 consists of 14 residues. The CDR3 sequence is CASSLGTGEDTQYF. CDR3 sequence (DNA): TGCGCCAGCAGCTTGGGGACAGGGGAGGATACGCAGTATTTT. Variable domain in full (rest from reference TRBV5-1 and TRBJ2-3): KAGVTQTPRYLIKTRGQQVTLSCSPISGHRSVSWYQQTPGQGLQFLFEYFSETQRNKGNFPGRFSGRQFSNSRSEMNVSTLELGDSALYLCASSLGTGEDTQYFGPGTRLTVL.

The chain has TRBV5-1 and TRBJ2-2; TRBD1 matches 8 bases. J gave up 1 base and V 4 bases, and 3 bases lay outside the gene matches. Germline assignment: CDR1 SGHRS and CDR2 YFSETQ. The CDR3 is 15 amino acids. CDR3 sequence: CASSTDRGNTGELFF. CDR3 in DNA: TGCGCCAGCAGCACCGACAGGGGGAACACCGGGGAGCTGTTTTTT. The complete variable domain, with remaining parts taken from reference TRBV5-1 and TRBJ2-2, reads KAGVTQTPRYLIKTRGQQVTLSCSPISGHRSVSWYQQTPGQGLQFLFEYFSETQRNKGNFPGRFSGRQFSNSRSEMNVSTLELGDSALYLCASSTDRGNTGELFFGEGSRLTVL.

The V gene is TRBV5-1, the J gene TRBJ2-7; 9 nucleotides match TRBD1. V lost 1 base and J lost 3; bases outside the gene matches: 5. The V gene's germline CDR1 is SGHRS and CDR2 YFSETQ. The CDR3 is 15 amino acids. CDR3: CASSLIRGQGYEQYF. In DNA form, the CDR3 reads TGCGCCAGCAGCTTGATTCGGGGACAGGGCTACGAGCAGTACTTC.

The gene calls are TRBV5-1 and TRBJ2-5, with no clear D. Trimming pared 2 bases from V and 5 bases from J, leaving 10 bases between. CDR1 is SGHRS, CDR2 YFSETQ, per germline. This CDR3 is built from 13 residues. CDR3 nucleotides: TGCGCCAGCAGCTTATTCGGAGAGGAGACCCAGTACTTC. This encodes CASSLFGEETQYF. Full variable domain (remainder filled in from reference TRBV5-1 and TRBJ2-5): KAGVTQTPRYLIKTRGQQVTLSCSPISGHRSVSWYQQTPGQGLQFLFEYFSETQRNKGNFPGRFSGRQFSNSRSEMNVSTLELGDSALYLCASSLFGEETQYFGPGTRLLVL.

The chain recombines TRBV6-5 with TRBJ1-5; tentatively, D is TRBD1 (5 bases). Germline lookup yields CDR1 MNHEY and CDR2 SVGAGI. V was cut by 4 bases and J by 10 bases, with 11 bases left in between. The CDR3 length is 12 residues. CDR3 nucleotide sequence: TGTGCCAGCAGTTTACCAGGGTCACCCCAGCATTTT. Translation: CASSLPGSPQHF.

The chain is built from TRBV2 and TRBJ2-3, with 7 bases fitting TRBD1. The V and J ends lost 7 bases and 3 bases, in that order; junction bases with no gene match: 7. This CDR3 is built from 14 residues. CDR1 and CDR2 (germline): SNHLY, FYNNEI. For the CDR3, the DNA is TGTGCCAGCAAGGAACAGGGGCCGACAGATACGCAGTATTTT. Amino acids: CASKEQGPTDTQYF.

This sequence joins TRBV25-1 and TRBJ2-1, with D maybe TRBD1 (6 bases). Germline V gives CDR1 MGHDK, CDR2 SYGVNS. V was pared by 3 bases and J by 8 bases, with 14 bases between. This CDR3 comprises 14 residues. Written as DNA, the CDR3 is TGTGCCAGCAGTGACCCCCACAGGGTCGATGAGCAGTTCTTC. Its protein is CASSDPHRVDEQFF. The full variable domain, with the rest looked up from reference TRBV25-1 and TRBJ2-1, is EADIYQTPRYLVIGTGKKITLECSQTMGHDKMYWYQQDPGMELHLIHYSYGVNSTEKGDLSSESTVSRIRTEHFPLTLESARPSHTSQYLCASSDPHRVDEQFFGPGTRLTVL.

The chain has TRBV14 and TRBJ2-7; the D is unclear. The CDR3 spans 13 residues. V shed 2 bases and J shed 6 bases, with 11 bases lying between them. Germline lookup yields CDR1 SGHDN and CDR2 FVKESK. The CDR3 DNA reads TGTGCCAGCAGCCAATATCACAGCCTCGAGCAGTACTTC. This encodes CASSQYHSLEQYF.